These 27 T cell receptor beta chains originate from one sample sequenced in a study of identical twins. TCRdb fed the 5' RACE reads into MiXCR, producing one record per CDR3 protein. This sample has roughly 250,000 distinct CDR3 sequences, with 11% to 15% found just once. The source material was memory (CD45RO+) T cells sorted from blood. The receptors derive from a woman aged 18 to 35 in good health.

The rearrangement links TRBV28 to TRBJ1-1, with D perhaps TRBD1 (5 bases). V was shortened by 2 bases and J by 0 bases, with 10 bases between the two germline ends. Germline values: CDR1 MDHEN, CDR2 SYDVKM. CDR3 length: 15 amino acids. The CDR3 DNA reads as TGTGCCAGCAGTTTAGCAGGGTCCATGAACACTGAAGCTTTCTTT. It encodes CASSLAGSMNTEAFF.

V is TRBV20-1 and J is TRBJ2-1; D gene ambiguous. CDR3 length equals 14 residues. Germline lookup yields CDR1 DFQATT and CDR2 SNEGSKA (reference sequence). CDR3 sequence reads: CSIPPKGLYNEQFF. For the CDR3, the DNA is TGCAGCATTCCCCCGAAGGGCCTCTACAATGAGCAGTTCTTC.

This clonotype has at least ten counts. The chain recombines TRBV7-6 with TRBJ2-1; TRBD2 aligns across 9 bases. Unmatched junction bases numbered 12, after V lost 1 base and J lost 8 bases. This CDR3 comprises 17 residues. Germline-derived CDR1 and CDR2 are SGHVS and FNYEAQ. In DNA, the CDR3 is TGTGCCAGCAGCTTAGACACGGGACTAGCCCGACCGGATGAGCAGTTCTTC. This sequence encodes CASSLDTGLARPDEQFF.

This chain uses TRBV29-1 with TRBJ2-7; no definite D call. There are 12 residues in the CDR3. Trimming cost V 7 bases and J 7 bases, with 17 bases left between them. Germline V CDR1 and CDR2: SQVTM, ANQGSEA. The CDR3: CSAWERAGEQYF. The CDR3 DNA sequence: TGCAGCGCGTGGGAAAGGGCTGGGGAGCAGTACTTC.

This clonotype has just a few counts. The chain combines TRBV14 with TRBJ1-2; 8 nucleotides line up with TRBD1. The CDR3 contains 15 residues. Germline V lookup: CDR1 SGHDN, CDR2 FVKESK. Trimming removed 4 bases from V and 4 bases from J; junction bases left unmatched: 8. CDR3 sequence reads: CASSLDRVGAYGYTF. The CDR3 bases are TGTGCCAGCAGCCTGGACAGGGTTGGGGCCTATGGCTACACCTTC.

This clonotype was seen more than once but under ten times. CDR3 in amino acids: CSARDWRGQETQYF. The CDR3 DNA is TGCAGTGCTAGAGATTGGCGAGGGCAGGAGACCCAGTACTTC. The V call is TRBV20-1, the J call TRBJ2-5, with TRBD2 as a possible D gene (5 bases). This CDR3 spans 14 amino acids. Germline V CDR1 and CDR2: DFQATT, SNEGSKA (reference sequence). Trimming removed 0 bases at V and 5 bases at J, with 13 bases between.

This clonotype has a handful of counts. The V gene is TRBV5-1, the J gene TRBJ1-4; tentatively, D is TRBD1 (5 bases). This CDR3 region has 18 residues. The V end lost 2 bases, the J end lost 2 bases, and 19 bases lay between the germline ends. Germline loops: CDR1 SGHRS, CDR2 YFSETQ. The chain's CDR3 is CASSFGRSGGSTNEKLFF. The CDR3 nucleotides are TGCGCCAGCAGCTTTGGACGGTCCGGGGGGTCGACTAATGAAAAACTGTTTTTT.

V usage is TRBV15 and J usage is TRBJ2-1; a weak D match, TRBD2 (6 bases). The CDR3 runs 17 residues. Germline CDR1 reads LNHNV; CDR2 reads YYDKDF (reference sequence). The V end lost 1 base, the J end lost 0 bases, and 13 bases lay between the germline ends. The CDR3, as DNA: TGTGCCACCAGCAGAGTCAGCGGGCTGAGCTCCTACAATGAGCAGTTCTTC. Encoded protein: CATSRVSGLSSYNEQFF.

The CDR3 region is CATRKGQGEKLFF. The CDR3, as DNA: TGTGCCACCAGAAAAGGACAGGGAGAAAAACTGTTTTTT. The rearrangement links TRBV15 to TRBJ1-4; 8 bases map to TRBD1. V trimming: 6 bases; J trimming: 8 bases; junction bases outside the gene matches: 5. Per germline, CDR1 LNHNV and CDR2 YYDKDF (reference sequence). The CDR3 has 13 amino acids.

The gene calls are TRBV12-3 or TRBV12-4 and TRBJ1-6, with TRBD1 matching over 7 bases. The CDR3 runs to 12 residues. The V segment lost 5 bases and the J segment 9 bases; nucleotides outside the gene matches: 1. CDR3 sequence (DNA): TGTGCCAGCAGTCACAGGGGTTCACCCCTCCACTTT. The encoded protein is CASSHRGSPLHF.

This clonotype showed up many times. The genes are TRBV6-1 and TRBJ1-5, with D uncertain. Germline CDR1 reads MNHNS; CDR2 reads SASEGT. V was shortened by 7 bases and J by 0 bases, with 10 bases between the two germline ends. The CDR3 loop spans 14 amino acids. The CDR3 nucleotides are TGTGCCAGCAAGGGTCACGTTAGCAATCAGCCCCAGCATTTT. Its translation: CASKGHVSNQPQHF.

The rearrangement joins TRBV6-5 to TRBJ2-5; 9 bases fit TRBD2. V lost 0 bases to trimming and J lost 2 bases; unmatched junction nucleotides: 7. The CDR3 consists of 17 residues. Germline CDR1 reads MNHEY; CDR2 reads SVGAGI. DNA of the CDR3: TGTGCCAGCAGTTACTCCCGAGGTAGCGGGGGACAAGAGACCCAGTACTTC. Protein product: CASSYSRGSGGQETQYF.

The chain joins TRBV5-1 to TRBJ2-7; no reliable D call. CDR3 size: 14 residues. The V end lost 0 bases, the J end lost 2 bases, and 9 bases lay between the germline ends. Germline V gene data show CDR1 as SGHRS and CDR2 as YFSETQ. The CDR3 sequence is CASSLVTTTYEQYF. CDR3 DNA sequence: TGCGCCAGCAGCTTGGTTACAACCACCTACGAGCAGTACTTC.

Only a few counts were recorded for this clonotype. The chain has TRBV12-3 or TRBV12-4 and TRBJ2-1; 7 bases fit TRBD1. The CDR3 is made up of 15 amino acids. J gave up 3 bases and V 5 bases, and 7 bases lay outside the gene matches. CDR3 sequence (DNA): TGTGCCAGCAGTCAACTCGACAGGGACTACAATGAGCAGTTCTTC. Its protein product is CASSQLDRDYNEQFF.

The CDR3 reads CASSAGQGYTGELFF. In DNA, the CDR3 is TGTGCCAGCAGCGCGGGACAGGGGTACACCGGGGAGCTGTTTTTT. The V call is TRBV6-1, the J call TRBJ2-2, with 10 bases identical to TRBD1. CDR3 length equals 15 residues. V lost 6 bases and J lost 3; bases outside the gene matches: 4. Germline values: CDR1 MNHNS, CDR2 SASEGT.

This clonotype occurred a few times. This chain joins TRBV25-1 and TRBJ2-5; D is perhaps TRBD1 or TRBD2 (5 bases each). The CDR3 consists of 13 residues. V lost 7 bases to trimming and J lost 4 bases, with 13 bases between them. CDR1 MGHDK and CDR2 SYGVNS come from the germline V gene. The CDR3 region has the DNA TGTGCCAGCACCCGAGGGGCACGAGAGACCCAGTACTTC. This sequence encodes CASTRGARETQYF.

At least ten counts were recorded for this clonotype. This chain links TRBV3-1 with TRBJ1-5; TRBD1 is a possible D gene (6 bases). CDR1 LGHDT and CDR2 YNNKEL come from the germline V gene (reference sequence). This CDR3 is built from 14 residues. Trimming stripped 6 bases from V and 2 bases from J, with 11 bases between. CDR3 DNA: TGTGCCAGCAGGAAGGGGGGTGGCAATCAGCCCCAGCATTTT. The encoded protein is CASRKGGGNQPQHF. The variable domain in full, completed from reference TRBV3-1 and TRBJ1-5, reads DTAVSQTPKYLVTQMGNDKSIKCEQNLGHDTMYWYKQDSKKFLKIMFSYNNKELIINETVPNRFSPKSPDKAHLNLHINSLELGDSAVYFCASRKGGGNQPQHFGDGTRLSIL.

V usage is TRBV5-1 and J usage is TRBJ1-1; D remains ambiguous. Germline V gene data show CDR1 as SGHRS and CDR2 as YFSETQ. This CDR3 has 15 residues. The germline V and J ends were trimmed by 0 bases and 6 bases, with 15 bases remaining between them. The CDR3 nucleotides read TGCGCCAGCAGCTTGGGATTTGGGAATAGGGCTGAAGCTTTCTTT. Encoded protein: CASSLGFGNRAEAFF.

In this sample, this clonotype turned up many times. The chain couples TRBV7-2 to TRBJ2-7, with D possibly TRBD1 on 6 matching bases. CDR1 SGHTA and CDR2 FQGNSA come from the germline V gene. Trimming removed 1 base from V and 4 bases from J, with 11 bases in between. The CDR3 consists of 14 residues. This CDR3 reads CASSLDRQGYEQYF. The CDR3 DNA is TGTGCCAGCAGCTTAGATAGGCAGGGGTACGAGCAGTACTTC.

This clonotype was seen more than once but under ten times. V gene TRBV27 combines with J gene TRBJ1-4, with a possible D match to TRBD1 (6 bases). CDR3 length: 16 residues. V lost 6 bases and J 10 bases, leaving 24 bases between the germline ends. The germline V gene encodes CDR1 MNHEY and CDR2 SMNVEV (reference sequence). CDR3 sequence reads: CASRSLSTGAPAKLFF. In DNA, the CDR3 is TGTGCCAGCAGGTCCCTCTCGACGGGGGCGCCCGCAAAACTGTTTTTT.

This clonotype was counted between two and nine times. V and J are TRBV7-9 and TRBJ1-4; perhaps TRBD1 as D (5 bases). Trimming took off 5 bases at V and 8 bases at J, with 18 bases between the two ends. The CDR3 has 15 residues. Germline CDR1 reads SEHNR; CDR2 reads FQNEAQ (reference sequence). The DNA for the CDR3 is TGTGCCAGCAGCCCGATGGGCGGGACCGACGAAAAACTGTTTTTT. Translation: CASSPMGGTDEKLFF.

The V call is TRBV10-1, the J call TRBJ1-5; D remains unclear. Germline V gene lookup returns CDR1 WNHNN and CDR2 SYGVQD (reference sequence). There are 12 residues in the CDR3. Trimming removed 3 bases from V and 7 bases from J, with 7 bases in between. CDR3 bases: TGCGCCAGCAGTGACGGGCAACAGCCCCAGCATTTT. This translates into CASSDGQQPQHF.

This clonotype turned up a few times. The chain combines TRBV23-1 with TRBJ1-5; TRBD1 matches 8 bases. TRBV23-1 belongs to the ORF category, with a function that is uncertain. There are 13 residues in the CDR3. The V gene end was trimmed by 3 bases and the J gene end by 7 bases; junction bases not matched to a gene: 2. CDR3 nucleotide sequence: TGCGCCAGCAGTCACAGGGGGCCGCAGCCCCAGCATTTT. It is translated as CASSHRGPQPQHF.

The chain carries TRBV5-1 and TRBJ2-7; 8 bases align to TRBD1. V was pared by 2 bases and J by 6 bases, with 7 bases of the junction left unmatched. This CDR3 comprises 14 residues. Per germline, CDR1 SGHRS and CDR2 YFSETQ. The CDR3 here is CASSFLDRESEQYF. DNA of the CDR3: TGCGCCAGCAGCTTCTTGGACAGGGAGAGCGAGCAGTACTTC.

The chain is built from TRBV20-1 and TRBJ2-5, with TRBD2 identical over 8 bases. From germline, CDR1 is DFQATT and CDR2 SNEGSKA (reference sequence). The CDR3 contains 14 residues. J gave up 6 bases and V 8 bases, and 14 bases lay outside the gene matches. CDR3 sequence (DNA): TGCAGTCCGGAGGCCGGGGGGGGGTTGAAGACCCAGTACTTC. It yields the protein CSPEAGGGLKTQYF.

The chain uses TRBV11-1 and TRBJ2-3, with TRBD2 matching over 10 bases. Per germline, CDR1 SGHAT and CDR2 FQDESV (reference sequence). The length of the CDR3 is 15 residues. Trimming removed 2 bases from V and 4 bases from J; junction bases left unmatched: 3. The CDR3 here is CASSLLAGEADTQYF. As DNA, the CDR3 is TGTGCCAGCAGCTTACTAGCGGGAGAGGCAGATACGCAGTATTTT.

The rearrangement links TRBV24-1 to TRBJ2-1, with no clear D. V was trimmed by 5 bases and J by 1 base, leaving 11 bases between them. Per the germline V gene, CDR1 is KGHDR and CDR2 is SFDVKD. The CDR3 spans 15 residues. The CDR3 bases are TGTGCCACCAGTGGGTCAGATATATCCTACAATGAGCAGTTCTTC. Protein product: CATSGSDISYNEQFF.